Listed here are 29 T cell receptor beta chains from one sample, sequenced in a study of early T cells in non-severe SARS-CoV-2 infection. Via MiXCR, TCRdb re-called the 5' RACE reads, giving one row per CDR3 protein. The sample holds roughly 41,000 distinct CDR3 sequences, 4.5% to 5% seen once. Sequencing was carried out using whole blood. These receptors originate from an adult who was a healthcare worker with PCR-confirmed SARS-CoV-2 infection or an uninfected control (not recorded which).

CDR3: CASSLDAAETGELFF. CDR3 nucleotide sequence: TGCGCCAGCAGCTTGGACGCGGCAGAAACCGGGGAGCTGTTTTTT. The chain joins TRBV5-1 to TRBJ2-2; D call uncertain. Germline CDR1 is SGHRS and CDR2 is YFSETQ. The CDR3 contains 15 residues. Trimming shortened V by 0 bases and J by 5 bases, and 11 bases separated the two germline ends.

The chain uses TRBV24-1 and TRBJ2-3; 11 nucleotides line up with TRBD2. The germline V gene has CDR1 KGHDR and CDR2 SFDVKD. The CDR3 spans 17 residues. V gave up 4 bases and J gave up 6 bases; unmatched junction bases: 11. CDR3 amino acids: CATSDIGTSGKDDTQYF. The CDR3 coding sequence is TGTGCCACCAGTGACATTGGGACTAGCGGAAAAGACGATACGCAGTATTTT.

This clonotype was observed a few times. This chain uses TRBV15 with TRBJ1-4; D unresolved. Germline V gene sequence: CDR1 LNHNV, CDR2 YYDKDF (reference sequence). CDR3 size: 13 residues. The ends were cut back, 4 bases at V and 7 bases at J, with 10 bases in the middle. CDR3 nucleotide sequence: TGTGCCACCAGCATAGATCGAGCTGAAAAACTGTTTTTT. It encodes CATSIDRAEKLFF.

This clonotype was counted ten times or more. The CDR3 here is CASSLQKSTNYGYTF. The CDR3 region has the DNA TGTGCCAGCAGCCTACAAAAGAGCACTAACTATGGCTACACCTTC. The J gene is TRBJ1-2, the V gene TRBV6-1; D call uncertain. The CDR3 spans 15 residues. The germline CDR1 and CDR2 sequences are MNHNS and SASEGT. With 6 bases removed from V and 0 bases from J, the gap between germline ends came to 14 bases.

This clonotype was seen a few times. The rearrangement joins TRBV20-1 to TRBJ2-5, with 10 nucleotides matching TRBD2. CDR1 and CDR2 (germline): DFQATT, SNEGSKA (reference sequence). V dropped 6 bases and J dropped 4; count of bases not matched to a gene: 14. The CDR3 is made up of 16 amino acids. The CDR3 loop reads CSATSEREGRGETQYF. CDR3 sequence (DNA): TGCAGTGCAACATCTGAGCGGGAGGGCCGGGGAGAGACCCAGTACTTC.

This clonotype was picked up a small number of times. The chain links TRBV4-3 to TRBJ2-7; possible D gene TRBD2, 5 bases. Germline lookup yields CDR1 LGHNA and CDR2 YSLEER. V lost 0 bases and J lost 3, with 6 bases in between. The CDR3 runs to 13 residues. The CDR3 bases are TGCGCCAGCAGCCAAGATGGAGGCTACGAGCAGTACTTC. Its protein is CASSQDGGYEQYF.

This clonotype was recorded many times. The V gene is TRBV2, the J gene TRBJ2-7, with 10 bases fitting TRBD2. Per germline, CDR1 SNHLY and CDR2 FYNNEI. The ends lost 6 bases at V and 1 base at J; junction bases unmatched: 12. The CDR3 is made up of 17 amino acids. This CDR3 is CASSPNPGLARSYEQYF. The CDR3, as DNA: TGTGCCAGCAGCCCCAATCCGGGACTAGCGAGATCCTACGAGCAGTACTTC.

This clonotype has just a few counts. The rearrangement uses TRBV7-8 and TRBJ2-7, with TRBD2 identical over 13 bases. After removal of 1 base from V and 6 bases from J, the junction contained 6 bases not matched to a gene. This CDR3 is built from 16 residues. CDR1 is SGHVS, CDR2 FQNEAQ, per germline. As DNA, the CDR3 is TGTGCCAGCAGCTTAGATGGACTAGCGGGAGTGAGCGAGCAGTACTTC. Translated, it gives CASSLDGLAGVSEQYF.

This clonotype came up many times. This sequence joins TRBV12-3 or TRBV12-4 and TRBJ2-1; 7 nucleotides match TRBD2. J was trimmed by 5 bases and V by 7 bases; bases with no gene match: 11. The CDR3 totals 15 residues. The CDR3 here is CASTTGGSNNNEQFF. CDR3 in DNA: TGTGCCAGCACCACCGGGGGGTCGAATAACAATGAGCAGTTCTTC.

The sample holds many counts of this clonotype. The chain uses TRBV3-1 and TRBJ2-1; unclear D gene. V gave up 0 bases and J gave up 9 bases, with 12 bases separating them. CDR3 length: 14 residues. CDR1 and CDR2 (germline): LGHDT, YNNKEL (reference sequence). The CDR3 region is CASSQDDMSFEQFF. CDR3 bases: TGTGCCAGCAGCCAAGATGATATGAGCTTTGAGCAGTTCTTC.

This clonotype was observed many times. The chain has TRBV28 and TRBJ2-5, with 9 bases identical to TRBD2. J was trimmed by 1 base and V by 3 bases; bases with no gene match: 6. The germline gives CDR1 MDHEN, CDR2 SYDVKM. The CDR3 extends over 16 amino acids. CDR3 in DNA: TGTGCCAGCAGTTTGATTACTAGCGGGCTCCAAGAGACCCAGTACTTC. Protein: CASSLITSGLQETQYF.

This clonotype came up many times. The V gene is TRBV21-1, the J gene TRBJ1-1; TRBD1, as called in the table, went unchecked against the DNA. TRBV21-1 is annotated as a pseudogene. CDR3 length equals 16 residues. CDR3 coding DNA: TGTGCCAGCAGGCCCCTTGGCGGACAGGGAGTGTCTGAAGCTTTCTTT. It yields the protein CASRPLGGQGVSEAFF.

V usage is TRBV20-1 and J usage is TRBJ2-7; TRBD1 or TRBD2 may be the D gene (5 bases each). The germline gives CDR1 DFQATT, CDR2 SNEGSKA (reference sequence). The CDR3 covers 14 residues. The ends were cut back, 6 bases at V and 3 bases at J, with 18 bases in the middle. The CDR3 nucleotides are TGCAGTGCCCTCGAGGGGCAGGCGAACTACGAGCAGTACTTC. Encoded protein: CSALEGQANYEQYF.

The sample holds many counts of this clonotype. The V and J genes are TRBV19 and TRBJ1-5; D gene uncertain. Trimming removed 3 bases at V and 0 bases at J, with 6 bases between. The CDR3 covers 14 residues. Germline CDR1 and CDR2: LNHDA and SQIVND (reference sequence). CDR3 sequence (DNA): TGTGCCAGTAGTATGTTCGATAGCAATCAGCCCCAGCATTTT. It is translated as CASSMFDSNQPQHF.

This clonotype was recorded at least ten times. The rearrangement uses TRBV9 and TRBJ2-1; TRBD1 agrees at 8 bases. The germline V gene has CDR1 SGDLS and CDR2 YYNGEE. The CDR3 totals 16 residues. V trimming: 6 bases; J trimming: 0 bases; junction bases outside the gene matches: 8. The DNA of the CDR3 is TGTGCCAGCAACAAACAGGGGGAAGGCTCCTACAATGAGCAGTTCTTC. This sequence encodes CASNKQGEGSYNEQFF. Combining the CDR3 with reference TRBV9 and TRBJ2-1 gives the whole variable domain DSGVTQTPKHLITATGQRVTLRCSPRSGDLSVYWYQQSLDQGLQFLIQYYNGEERAKGNILERFSAQQFPDLHSELNLSSLELGDSALYFCASNKQGEGSYNEQFFGPGTRLTVL.

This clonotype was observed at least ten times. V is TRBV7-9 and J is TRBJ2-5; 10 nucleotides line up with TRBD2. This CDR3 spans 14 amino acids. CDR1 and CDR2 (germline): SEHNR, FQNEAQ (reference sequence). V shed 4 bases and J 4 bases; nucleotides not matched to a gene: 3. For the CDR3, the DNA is TGTGCCAGCAGCTCCAGACTAGCGGGAGAGACCCAGTACTTC. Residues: CASSSRLAGETQYF.

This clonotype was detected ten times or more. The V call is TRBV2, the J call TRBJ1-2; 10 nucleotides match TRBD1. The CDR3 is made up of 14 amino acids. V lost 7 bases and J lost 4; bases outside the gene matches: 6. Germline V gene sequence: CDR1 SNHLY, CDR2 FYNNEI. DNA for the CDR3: TGTGCCAGCACCGCACGGACAGGGGGCTATGGCTACACCTTC. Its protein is CASTARTGGYGYTF. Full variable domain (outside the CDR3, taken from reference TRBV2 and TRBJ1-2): EPEVTQTPSHQVTQMGQEVILRCVPISNHLYFYWYRQILGQKVEFLVSFYNNEISEKSEIFDDQFSVERPDGSNFTLKIRSTKLEDSAMYFCASTARTGGYGYTFGSGTRLTVV.

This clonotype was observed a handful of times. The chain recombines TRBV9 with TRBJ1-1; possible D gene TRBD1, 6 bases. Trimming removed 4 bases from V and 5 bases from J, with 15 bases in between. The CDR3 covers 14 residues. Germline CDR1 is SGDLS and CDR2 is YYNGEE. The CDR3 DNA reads TGTGCCAGCAGCCCCACACCAGGGGATACTGAAGCTTTCTTT. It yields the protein CASSPTPGDTEAFF.

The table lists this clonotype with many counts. The CDR3 bases are TGCGCCAGCAGCTTGGACGGGGTGCGAACCGGGGAGCTGTTTTTT. Amino acid sequence: CASSLDGVRTGELFF. The chain employs TRBV5-1 and TRBJ2-2; a possible D gene is TRBD2 (5 bases). Germline CDR1 is SGHRS and CDR2 is YFSETQ. The V end lost 0 bases, the J end lost 5 bases, and 11 bases lay between the germline ends. CDR3 size: 15 residues.

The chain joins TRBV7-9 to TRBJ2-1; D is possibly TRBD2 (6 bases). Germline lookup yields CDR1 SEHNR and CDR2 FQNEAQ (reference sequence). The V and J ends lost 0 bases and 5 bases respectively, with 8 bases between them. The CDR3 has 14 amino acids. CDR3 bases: TGTGCCAGCAGCTTAGCGCGGGGAGACAATGAGCAGTTCTTC. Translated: CASSLARGDNEQFF.

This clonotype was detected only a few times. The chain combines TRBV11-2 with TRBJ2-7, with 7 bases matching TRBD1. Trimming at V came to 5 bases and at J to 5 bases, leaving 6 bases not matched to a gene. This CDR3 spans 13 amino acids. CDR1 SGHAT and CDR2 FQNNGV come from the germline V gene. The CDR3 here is CASSQDRSNEQYF. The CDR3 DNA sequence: TGTGCCAGCAGCCAGGACAGGAGTAACGAGCAGTACTTC.

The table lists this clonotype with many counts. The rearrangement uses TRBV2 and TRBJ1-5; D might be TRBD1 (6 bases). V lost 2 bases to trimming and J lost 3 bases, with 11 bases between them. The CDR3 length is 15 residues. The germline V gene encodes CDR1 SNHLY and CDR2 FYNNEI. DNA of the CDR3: TGTGCCAGCAGTGAATTGCAGGGGACCAATCAGCCCCAGCATTTT. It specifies CASSELQGTNQPQHF.

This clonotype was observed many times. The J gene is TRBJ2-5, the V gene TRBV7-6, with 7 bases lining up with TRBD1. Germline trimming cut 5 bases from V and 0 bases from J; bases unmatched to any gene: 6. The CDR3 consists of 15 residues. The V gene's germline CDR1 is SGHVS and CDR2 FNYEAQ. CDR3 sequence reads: CASSLKGGYQETQYF. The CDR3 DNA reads TGTGCCAGCAGCCTCAAAGGGGGCTACCAAGAGACCCAGTACTTC.

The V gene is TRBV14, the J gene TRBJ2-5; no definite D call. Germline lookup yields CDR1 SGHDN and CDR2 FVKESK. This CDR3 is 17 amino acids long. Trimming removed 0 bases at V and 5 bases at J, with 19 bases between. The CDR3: CASSQDAAAALVETQYF. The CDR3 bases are TGTGCCAGCAGCCAAGATGCGGCAGCTGCCCTTGTGGAGACCCAGTACTTC. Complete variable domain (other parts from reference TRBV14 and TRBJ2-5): EAGVTQFPSHSVIEKGQTVTLRCDPISGHDNLYWYRRVMGKEIKFLLHFVKESKQDESGMPNNRFLAERTGGTYSTLKVQPAELEDSGVYFCASSQDAAAALVETQYFGPGTRLLVL.

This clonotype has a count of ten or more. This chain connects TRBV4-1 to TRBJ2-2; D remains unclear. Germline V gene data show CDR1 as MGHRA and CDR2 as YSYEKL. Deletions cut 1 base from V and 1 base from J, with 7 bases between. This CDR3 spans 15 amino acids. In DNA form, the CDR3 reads TGCGCCAGCAGCCAAGTCGAAAGGAACACCGGGGAGCTGTTTTTT. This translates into CASSQVERNTGELFF.

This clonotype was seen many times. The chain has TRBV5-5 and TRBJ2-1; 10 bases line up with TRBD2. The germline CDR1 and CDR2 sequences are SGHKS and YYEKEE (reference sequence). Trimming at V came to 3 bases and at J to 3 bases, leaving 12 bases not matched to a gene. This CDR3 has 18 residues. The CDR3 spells CASSSDRRERGGYNEQFF. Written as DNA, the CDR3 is TGTGCCAGCAGCTCCGACCGGAGGGAGCGGGGGGGCTACAATGAGCAGTTCTTC. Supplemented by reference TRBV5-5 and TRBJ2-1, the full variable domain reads DAGVTQSPTHLIKTRGQQVTLRCSPISGHKSVSWYQQVLGQGPQFIFQYYEKEERGRGNFPDRFSARQFPNYSSELNVNALLLGDSALYLCASSSDRRERGGYNEQFFGPGTRLTVL.

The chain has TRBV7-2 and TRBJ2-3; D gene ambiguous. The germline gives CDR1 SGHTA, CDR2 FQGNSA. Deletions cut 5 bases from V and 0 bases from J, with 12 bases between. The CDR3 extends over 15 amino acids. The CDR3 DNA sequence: TGTGCCAGCAGCCCGCGGCCCGCTAGCACAGATACGCAGTATTTT. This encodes CASSPRPASTDTQYF.

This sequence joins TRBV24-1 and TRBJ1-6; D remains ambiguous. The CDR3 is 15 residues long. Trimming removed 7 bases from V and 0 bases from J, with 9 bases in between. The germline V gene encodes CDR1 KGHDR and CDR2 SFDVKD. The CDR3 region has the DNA TGTGCCACCAGAGACTGGCCCTCCTATAATTCACCCCTCCACTTT. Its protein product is CATRDWPSYNSPLHF.

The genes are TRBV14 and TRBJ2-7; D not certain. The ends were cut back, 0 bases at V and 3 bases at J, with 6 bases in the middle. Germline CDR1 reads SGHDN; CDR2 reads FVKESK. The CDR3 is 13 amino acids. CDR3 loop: CASSQDALYEQYF. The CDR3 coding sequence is TGTGCCAGCAGCCAAGACGCCCTCTACGAGCAGTACTTC.